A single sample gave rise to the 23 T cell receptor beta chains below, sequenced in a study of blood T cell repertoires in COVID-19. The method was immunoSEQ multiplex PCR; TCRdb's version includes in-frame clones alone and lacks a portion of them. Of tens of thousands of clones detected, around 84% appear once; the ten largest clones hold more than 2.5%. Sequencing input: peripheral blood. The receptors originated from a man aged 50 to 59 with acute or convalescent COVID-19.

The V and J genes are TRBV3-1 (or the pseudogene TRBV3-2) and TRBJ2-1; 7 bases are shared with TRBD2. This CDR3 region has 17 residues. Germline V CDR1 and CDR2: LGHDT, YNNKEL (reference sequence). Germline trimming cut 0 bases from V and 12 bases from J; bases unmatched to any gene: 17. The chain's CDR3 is CASSQDGASGILEGQFF. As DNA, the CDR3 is TGTGCCAGCAGCCAAGACGGGGCTAGCGGAATCCTCGAGGGGCAGTTCTTC.

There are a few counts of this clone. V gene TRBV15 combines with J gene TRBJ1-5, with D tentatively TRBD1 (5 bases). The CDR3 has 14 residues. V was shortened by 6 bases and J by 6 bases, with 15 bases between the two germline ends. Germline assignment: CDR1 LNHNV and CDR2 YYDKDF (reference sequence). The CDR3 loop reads CATRGGGVGQPQHF. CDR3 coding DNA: TGTGCCACCAGAGGAGGAGGGGTTGGTCAGCCCCAGCATTTT.

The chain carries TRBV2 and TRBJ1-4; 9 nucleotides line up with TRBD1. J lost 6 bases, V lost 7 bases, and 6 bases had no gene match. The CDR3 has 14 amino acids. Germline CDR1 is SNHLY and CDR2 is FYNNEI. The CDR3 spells CASTGGTGHEKLFF. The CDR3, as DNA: TGTGCCAGCACCGGCGGGACAGGGCATGAAAAACTGTTTTTT.

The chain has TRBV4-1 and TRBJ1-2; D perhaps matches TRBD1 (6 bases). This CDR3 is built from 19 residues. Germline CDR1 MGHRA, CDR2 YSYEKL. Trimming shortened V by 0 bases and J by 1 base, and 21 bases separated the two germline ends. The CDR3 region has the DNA TGCGCCAGCAGCCAAGATTGGAGGAGGGGGGGAGGTTTTAACTATGGCTACACCTTC. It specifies CASSQDWRRGGGFNYGYTF.

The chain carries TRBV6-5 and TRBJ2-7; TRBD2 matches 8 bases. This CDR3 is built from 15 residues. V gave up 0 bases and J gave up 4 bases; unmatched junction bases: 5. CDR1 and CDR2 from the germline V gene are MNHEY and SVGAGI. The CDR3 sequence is CASSYSRGAGYEQYF. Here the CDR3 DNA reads TGTGCCAGCAGTTACTCGCGGGGGGCCGGTTACGAGCAGTACTTC.

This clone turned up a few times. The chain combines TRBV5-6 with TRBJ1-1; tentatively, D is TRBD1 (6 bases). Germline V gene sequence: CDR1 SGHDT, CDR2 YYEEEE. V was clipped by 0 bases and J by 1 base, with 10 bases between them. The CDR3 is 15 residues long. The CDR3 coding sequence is TGTGCCAGCAGCTTGGCAGGGGAACGGAACACTGAAGCTTTCTTT. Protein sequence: CASSLAGERNTEAFF.

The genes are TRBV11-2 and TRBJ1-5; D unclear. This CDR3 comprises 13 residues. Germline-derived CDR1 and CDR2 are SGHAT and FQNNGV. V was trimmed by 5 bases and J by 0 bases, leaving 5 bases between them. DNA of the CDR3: TGTGCCAGCAGCGCGAATAGCAATCAGCCCCAGCATTTT. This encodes CASSANSNQPQHF.

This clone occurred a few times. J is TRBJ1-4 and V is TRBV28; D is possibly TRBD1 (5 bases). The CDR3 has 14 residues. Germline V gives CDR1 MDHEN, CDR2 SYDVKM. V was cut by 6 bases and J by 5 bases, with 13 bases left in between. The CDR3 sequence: CASSKRQGNEKLFF. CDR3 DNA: TGTGCCAGCAGCAAAAGGCAGGGAAATGAAAAACTGTTTTTT.

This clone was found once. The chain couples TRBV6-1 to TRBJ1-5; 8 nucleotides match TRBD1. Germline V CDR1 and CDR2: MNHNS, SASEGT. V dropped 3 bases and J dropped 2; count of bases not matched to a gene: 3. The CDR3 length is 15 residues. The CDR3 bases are TGTGCCAGCAGTGAGACAGGGGAGGGCAATCAGCCCCAGCATTTT. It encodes CASSETGEGNQPQHF.

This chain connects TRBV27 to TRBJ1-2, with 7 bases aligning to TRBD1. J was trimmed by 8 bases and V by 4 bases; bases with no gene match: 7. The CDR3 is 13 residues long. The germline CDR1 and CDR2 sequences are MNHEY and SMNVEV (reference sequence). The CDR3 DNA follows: TGTGCCAGCAGTTACCTGGCAGGGGGAGGCTACACCTTC. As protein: CASSYLAGGGYTF.

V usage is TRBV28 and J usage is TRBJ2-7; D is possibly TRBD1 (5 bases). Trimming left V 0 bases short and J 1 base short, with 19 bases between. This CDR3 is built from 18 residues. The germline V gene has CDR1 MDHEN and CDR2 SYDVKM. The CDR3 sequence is CASSLCINLTVSSYEQYF. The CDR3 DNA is TGTGCCAGCAGTTTATGTATAAACTTGACAGTCTCTTCCTACGAGCAGTACTTC.

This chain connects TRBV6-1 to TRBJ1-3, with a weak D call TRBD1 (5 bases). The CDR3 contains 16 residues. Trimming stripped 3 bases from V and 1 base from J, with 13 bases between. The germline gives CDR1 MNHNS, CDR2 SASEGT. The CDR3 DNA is TGTGCCAGCAGTGAGCGGGGGGAAAGGTCTGGAAACACCATATATTTT. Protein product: CASSERGERSGNTIYF.

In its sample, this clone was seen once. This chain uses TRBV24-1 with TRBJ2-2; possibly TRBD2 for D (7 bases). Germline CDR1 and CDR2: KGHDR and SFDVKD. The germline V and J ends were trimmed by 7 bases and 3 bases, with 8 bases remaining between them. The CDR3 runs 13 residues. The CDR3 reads CATRGGDTGELFF. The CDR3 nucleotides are TGTGCCACCAGAGGGGGGGACACCGGGGAGCTGTTTTTT.

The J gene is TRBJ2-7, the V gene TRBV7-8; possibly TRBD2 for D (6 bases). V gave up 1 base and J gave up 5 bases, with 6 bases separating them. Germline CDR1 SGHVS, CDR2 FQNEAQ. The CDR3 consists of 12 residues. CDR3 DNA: TGTGCCAGCAGCTTAGGGGGGGACGAGCAGTACTTC. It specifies CASSLGGDEQYF.

Written as DNA, the CDR3 is TGTGCCAGCAGCCGAGACAGGGGTTATTCACCCCTCCACTTT. This sequence encodes CASSRDRGYSPLHF. V and J are TRBV2 and TRBJ1-6; TRBD1 matches at 8 bases. Per germline, CDR1 SNHLY and CDR2 FYNNEI. CDR3 length equals 14 residues. Trimming cost V 6 bases and J 8 bases; bases outside gene matches: 6.

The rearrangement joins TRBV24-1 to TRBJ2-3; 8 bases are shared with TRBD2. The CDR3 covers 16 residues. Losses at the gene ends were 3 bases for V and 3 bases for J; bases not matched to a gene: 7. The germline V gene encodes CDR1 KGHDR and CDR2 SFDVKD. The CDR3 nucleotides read TGTGCCACCAGTGATCAAAGCGGGAGAGGAACAGATACGCAGTATTTT. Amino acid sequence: CATSDQSGRGTDTQYF.

CDR3 amino acids: CASSSKSSYNEQFF. As DNA, the CDR3 is TGTGCCAGCAGCTCTAAAAGCTCCTACAATGAGCAGTTCTTC. The rearrangement joins TRBV5-4 to TRBJ2-1, with D hard to call. Trimming took off 3 bases at V and 0 bases at J, with 7 bases between the two ends. CDR1 and CDR2 from the germline V gene are SGHNT and YYREEE (reference sequence). The CDR3 runs 14 residues.

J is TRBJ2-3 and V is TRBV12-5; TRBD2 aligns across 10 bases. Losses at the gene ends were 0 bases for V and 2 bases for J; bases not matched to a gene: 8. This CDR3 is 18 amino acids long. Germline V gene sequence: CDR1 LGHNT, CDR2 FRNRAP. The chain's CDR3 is CASGLVGSGGPITDTQYF. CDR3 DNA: TGTGCTAGTGGTTTGGTGGGTAGCGGGGGGCCGATCACAGATACGCAGTATTTT.

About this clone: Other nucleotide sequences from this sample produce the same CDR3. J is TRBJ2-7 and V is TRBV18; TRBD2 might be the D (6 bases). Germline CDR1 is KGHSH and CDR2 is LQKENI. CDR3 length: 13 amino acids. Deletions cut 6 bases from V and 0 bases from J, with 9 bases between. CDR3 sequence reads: CASSPGGSYEQYF. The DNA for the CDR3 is TGTGCCAGCTCCCCCGGGGGCTCCTACGAGCAGTACTTC.

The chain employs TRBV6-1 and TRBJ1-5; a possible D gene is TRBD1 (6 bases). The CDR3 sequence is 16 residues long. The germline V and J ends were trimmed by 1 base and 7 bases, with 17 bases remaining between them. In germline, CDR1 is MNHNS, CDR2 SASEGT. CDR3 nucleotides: TGTGCCAGCAGTGAAGTAGGGGGTGGCCGTAGCCAGCCCCAGCATTTT. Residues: CASSEVGGGRSQPQHF.

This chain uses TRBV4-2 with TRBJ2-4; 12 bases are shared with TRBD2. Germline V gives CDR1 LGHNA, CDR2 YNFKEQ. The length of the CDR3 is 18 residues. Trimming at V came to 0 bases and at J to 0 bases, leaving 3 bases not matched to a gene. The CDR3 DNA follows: TGTGCCAGCAGCCAAGAAGGACTAGCGGGGTTAGCCAAAAACATTCAGTACTTC. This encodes CASSQEGLAGLAKNIQYF.

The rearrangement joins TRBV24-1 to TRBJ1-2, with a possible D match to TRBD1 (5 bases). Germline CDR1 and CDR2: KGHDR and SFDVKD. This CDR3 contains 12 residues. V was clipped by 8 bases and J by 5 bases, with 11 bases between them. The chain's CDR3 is CATIQRGYGYTF. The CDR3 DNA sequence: TGTGCCACCATCCAAAGGGGTTATGGCTACACCTTC.

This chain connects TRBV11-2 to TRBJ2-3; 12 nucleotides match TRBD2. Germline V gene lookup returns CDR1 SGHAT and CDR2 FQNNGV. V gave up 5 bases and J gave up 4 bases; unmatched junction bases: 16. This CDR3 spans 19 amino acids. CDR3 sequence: CASSLIKATLAGGADTQYF. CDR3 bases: TGTGCCAGCAGCCTGATCAAGGCGACACTAGCGGGGGGTGCAGATACGCAGTATTTT. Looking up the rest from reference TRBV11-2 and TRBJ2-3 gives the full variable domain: EAGVAQSPRYKIIEKRQSVAFWCNPISGHATLYWYQQILGQGPKLLIQFQNNGVVDDSQLPKDRFSAERLKGVDSTLKIQPAKLEDSAVYLCASSLIKATLAGGADTQYFGPGTRLTVL.